The clone carrying this TCR beta chain was detected many times. Its antigen is unidentified. This sample is part of a study of CD8+CD57+ T cells in acquired aplastic anemia. Turning to the study itself: Mean DNA quantity obtained from sorted CD4+ and CD8+ cells was about 3.5 ug. The study's findings and limits: Both patients and controls carried the same twenty-nine CD8+ CDR3 sequences.

The ends lost 5 bases at V and 3 bases at J; junction bases unmatched: 6. The germline V gene encodes CDR1 SGHTA and CDR2 FQGNSA. CDR3 length equals 15 residues. Genomic DNA constituted the template upon which TCR beta VDJ and CDR3 profiling was performed. MiXCR, applied by TCRdb to the reads, yields one record per CDR3 protein. The sample holds under 250,000 distinct CDR3 sequences, roughly 35% seen once. The chain joins TRBV7-2 to TRBJ1-1, with 10 bases matching TRBD1. This sequence was found in a human donor in good health, serving as a control. The sequenced sample consisted of sorted CD4+, CD8+, or CD8+CD57+ T cells (not recorded which) from PBMCs. The CDR3 reads CASSRRGTGDTEAFF. DNA for the CDR3: TGTGCCAGCAGCAGGCGCGGGACAGGGGACACTGAAGCTTTCTTT. The full variable domain, completed using reference TRBV7-2 and TRBJ1-1, is GAGVSQSPSNKVTEKGKDVELRCDPISGHTALYWYRQSLGQGLEFLIYFQGNSAPDKSGLPSDRFSAERTGGSVSTLTIQRTQQEDSAVYLCASSRRGTGDTEAFFGQGTRLTVV.